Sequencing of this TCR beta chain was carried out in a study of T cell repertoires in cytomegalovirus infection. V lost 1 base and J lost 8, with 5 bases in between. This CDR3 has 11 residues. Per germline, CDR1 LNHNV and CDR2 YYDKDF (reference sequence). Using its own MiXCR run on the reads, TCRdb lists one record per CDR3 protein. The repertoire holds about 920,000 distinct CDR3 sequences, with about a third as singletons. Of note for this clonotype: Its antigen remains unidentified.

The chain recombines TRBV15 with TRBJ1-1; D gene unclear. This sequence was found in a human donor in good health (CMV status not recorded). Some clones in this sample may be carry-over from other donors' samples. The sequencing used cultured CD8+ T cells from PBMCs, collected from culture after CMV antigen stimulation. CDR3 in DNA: TGTGCCACCAGCAGAGGCGGGGAAGCTTTCTTT. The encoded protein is CATSRGGEAFF.